This T cell receptor (beta chain) is from a study of CD8 T cells in Susac syndrome. Study conclusions and caveats: An acknowledgment was made by the study that its TCR sequencing and HLA analysis involved relatively few individuals.

CD8+ and CD4+ T cells circulating in blood were sequenced for TCR beta. Healthy donors constituted the controls, which were matched for age and sex. Per the germline V gene, CDR1 is LNHDA and CDR2 is SQIVND (reference sequence). This CDR3 spans 15 amino acids. V lost 1 base and J lost 3; bases outside the gene matches: 4. The RNA, roughly 0.5 to 1 ug, was put through reverse transcription using random hexamers. The CDR3 of TCR beta was amplified by immunoSEQ multiplex PCR across 54 Vbeta and 13 Jbeta. TCRdb re-called the immunoSEQ multiplex PCR reads with MiXCR, one entry per CDR3 protein. The sample records approximately 100,000 distinct CDR3 sequences, roughly 91% being singletons. In the case of this clonotype: Antigen: not known.

This clonotype was sampled from a human donor in good health. This sequence joins TRBV19 and TRBJ2-7, with TRBD1 matching over 9 bases. What was sequenced was CD4+ T cells from PBMCs. CDR3 residues: CASSIGPGQGYEQYF. The CDR3 DNA is TGTGCCAGTAGTATAGGACCGGGACAGGGCTACGAGCAGTACTTC.